This T cell receptor (beta chain) is from a study of T cells after yellow fever vaccination. Turning to the study itself: Some fractions had low cell numbers, and these were prepared with SMART-Seq v4 Ultra Low Input. General study points: At 95% to 98% for CD4 and about 87% for CD8, most primary-vaccination clones showed up again after the booster.

For this clonotype: Antigen: not known.

Per germline, CDR1 SGHRS and CDR2 YFSETQ. The CDR3 totals 15 residues. J was trimmed by 5 bases and V by 0 bases; bases with no gene match: 6. MiXCR, applied by TCRdb to the 5' RACE reads, yields one record per CDR3 protein. The repertoire holds 450,000 to 600,000 distinct CDR3 sequences, 13% seen once, with about 14% in the top ten. The specimen comprised PBMCs, sampled on the day of the yellow fever booster vaccination. This chain joins TRBV5-1 and TRBJ2-7, with TRBD1 matching over 9 bases. This TCR derives from a man aged 25 to 45 who received the YFV17D yellow fever vaccine. Here the CDR3 reads CASSLVGQGINEQYF. Here the CDR3 DNA reads TGCGCCAGCAGCTTGGTGGGACAGGGAATCAACGAGCAGTACTTC.